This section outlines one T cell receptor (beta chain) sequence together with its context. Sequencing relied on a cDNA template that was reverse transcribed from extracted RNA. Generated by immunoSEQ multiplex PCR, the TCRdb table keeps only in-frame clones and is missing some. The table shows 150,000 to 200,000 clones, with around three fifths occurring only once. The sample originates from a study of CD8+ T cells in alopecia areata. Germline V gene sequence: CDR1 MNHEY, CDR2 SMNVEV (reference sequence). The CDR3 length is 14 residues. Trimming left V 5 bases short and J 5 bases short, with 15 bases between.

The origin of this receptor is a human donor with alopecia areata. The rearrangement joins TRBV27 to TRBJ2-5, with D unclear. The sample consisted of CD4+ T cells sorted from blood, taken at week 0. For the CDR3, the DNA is TGTGCCAGCAGTCCCCGGTGGGGTGGGGAGACCCAGTACTTC. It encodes CASSPRWGGETQYF.